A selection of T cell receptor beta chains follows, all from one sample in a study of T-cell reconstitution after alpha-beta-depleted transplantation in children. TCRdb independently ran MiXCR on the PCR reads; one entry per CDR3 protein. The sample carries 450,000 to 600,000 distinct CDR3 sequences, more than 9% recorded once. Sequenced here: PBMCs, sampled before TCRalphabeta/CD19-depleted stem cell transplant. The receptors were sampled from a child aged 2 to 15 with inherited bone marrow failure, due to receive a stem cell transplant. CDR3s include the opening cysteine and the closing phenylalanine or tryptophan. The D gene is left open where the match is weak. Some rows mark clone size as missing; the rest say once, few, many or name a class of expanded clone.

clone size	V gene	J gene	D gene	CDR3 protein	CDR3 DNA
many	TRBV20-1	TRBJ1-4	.	CSARGKGPRGVNEKLFF	TGCAGTGCTAGAGGGAAGGGGCCTCGGGGCGTAAATGAAAAACTGTTTTTT
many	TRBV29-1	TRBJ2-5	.	CSVEVTSAETQYF	TGCAGCGTTGAAGTAACCAGCGCCGAGACCCAGTACTTC
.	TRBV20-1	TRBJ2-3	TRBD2	CSARDRLAGGSVDTQYF	TGCAGTGCTAGAGATAGACTAGCGGGTGGTTCGGTTGATACGCAGTATTTT
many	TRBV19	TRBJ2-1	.	CASSPWSDEQFF	TGTGCCAGTAGTCCGTGGAGCGATGAGCAGTTCTTC
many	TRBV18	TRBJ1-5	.	CASSPQQFDNQPQHF	TGTGCCAGCTCACCTCAACAGTTTGACAATCAGCCCCAGCATTTT
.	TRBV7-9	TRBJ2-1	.	CASSLSTSFAEQFF	TGTGCCAGCAGCTTATCTACTAGCTTCGCTGAGCAGTTCTTC
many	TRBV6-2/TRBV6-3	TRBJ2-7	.	CASSYRDGAYEQYF	TGTGCCAGCAGTTATCGGGACGGTGCCTACGAGCAGTACTTC
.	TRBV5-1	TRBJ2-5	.	CASESQPNAGAGKETQYF	TGCGCCAGCGAATCACAGCCGAACGCAGGGGCGGGGAAAGAGACCCAGTACTTC
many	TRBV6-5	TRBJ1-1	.	CASSYSAGLSEAFF	TGTGCCAGCAGTTACTCGGCCGGCCTTTCGGAAGCTTTCTTT
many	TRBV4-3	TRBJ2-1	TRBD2	CASSPEAGGWLNEQFF	TGCGCCAGCAGCCCCGAAGCGGGAGGCTGGTTAAATGAGCAGTTCTTC
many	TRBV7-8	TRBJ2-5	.	CASSLLRVLQETQYF	TGTGCCAGCAGCTTGTTACGAGTACTCCAAGAGACCCAGTACTTC
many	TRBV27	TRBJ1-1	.	CASSLVEGAEAFF	TGTGCCAGCAGTTTAGTGGAAGGGGCTGAAGCTTTCTTT
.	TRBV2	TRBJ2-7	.	CASSDQGSSYEQYF	TGTGCCAGCAGTGATCAGGGGAGCTCCTACGAGCAGTACTTC
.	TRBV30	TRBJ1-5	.	CARNQNSNQPQHF	TGTGCCCGGAACCAAAATAGCAATCAGCCCCAGCATTTT
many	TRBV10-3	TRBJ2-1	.	CALRTGSGNEQFF	TGTGCCTTACGGACGGGAAGTGGCAATGAGCAGTTCTTC
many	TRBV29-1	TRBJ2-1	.	CSVVTGAQQFF	TGCAGCGTTGTGACAGGCGCACAGCAGTTCTTC
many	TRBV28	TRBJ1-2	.	CASAATNYGYTF	TGTGCCAGTGCGGCAACCAACTATGGCTACACCTTC
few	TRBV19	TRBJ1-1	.	CASSIGGNEAFF	TGTGCCAGTAGTATTGGGGGGAATGAAGCTTTCTTT
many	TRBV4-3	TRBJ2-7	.	CASSQDPRGRGDEQYF	TGCGCCAGCAGCCAAGATCCCAGGGGAAGGGGGGACGAGCAGTACTTC
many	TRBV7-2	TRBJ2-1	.	CASSLIFGESSYNEQFF	TGTGCCAGCAGCTTAATATTTGGGGAAAGCTCCTACAATGAGCAGTTCTTC
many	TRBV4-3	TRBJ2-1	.	CASSQRRASVSYNEQFF	TGCGCCAGCAGCCAAAGAAGGGCGTCCGTGTCCTACAATGAGCAGTTCTTC
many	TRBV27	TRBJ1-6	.	CASSLEGGSNSPLHF	TGTGCCAGCAGTTTGGAGGGAGGGTCAAATTCACCCCTCCACTTT
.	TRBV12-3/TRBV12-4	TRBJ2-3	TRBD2	CASRTTGRSGRRGDTQYF	TGTGCCAGCAGGACCACCGGAAGGAGCGGGAGAAGGGGAGATACGCAGTATTTT
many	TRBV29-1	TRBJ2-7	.	CSVRSGRLSYEQYF	TGCAGCGTTAGATCGGGACGGCTATCCTACGAGCAGTACTTC